Many counts were recorded for the clone carrying this TCR beta chain. Antigen specificity is unknown. 5'RACE with 10-nucleotide random UMIs generated the cDNA. MiXCR, run by TCRdb on the 5' RACE reads, gives a single entry per CDR3 protein. Seen here are about 55,000 distinct CDR3 sequences, more than 3% observed once, and the top ten hold 1.5% to 2%. The data originate from a study of neurological immune-mediated disorders. Broader study findings: Among expanded clones, no CDR3 amino acid sequences were shared across subjects, a pattern suggesting private repertoires in all groups. The multiple sclerosis repertoire cluster was not associated with any clinical or MRI feature.

V lost 6 bases and J lost 3; bases outside the gene matches: 4. The CDR3 runs 15 residues. Germline loops: CDR1 SGHNT, CDR2 YENEEA. The genes are TRBV11-3 and TRBJ2-1, with TRBD2 matching over 11 bases. This receptor was obtained from a man aged 25-40 years with multiple sclerosis. The sample comprised PBMCs. The CDR3 DNA follows: TGTGCCAGCAGTCCCGGGACTAGCGGCTACAATGAGCAGTTCTTC. It yields the protein CASSPGTSGYNEQFF. Drawing the rest from reference TRBV11-3 and TRBJ2-1, the complete variable domain is EAGVVQSPRYKIIEKKQPVAFWCNPISGHNTLYWYLQNLGQGPELLIRYENEEAVDDSQLPKDRFSAERLKGVDSTLKIQPAELGDSAVYLCASSPGTSGYNEQFFGPGTRLTVL.